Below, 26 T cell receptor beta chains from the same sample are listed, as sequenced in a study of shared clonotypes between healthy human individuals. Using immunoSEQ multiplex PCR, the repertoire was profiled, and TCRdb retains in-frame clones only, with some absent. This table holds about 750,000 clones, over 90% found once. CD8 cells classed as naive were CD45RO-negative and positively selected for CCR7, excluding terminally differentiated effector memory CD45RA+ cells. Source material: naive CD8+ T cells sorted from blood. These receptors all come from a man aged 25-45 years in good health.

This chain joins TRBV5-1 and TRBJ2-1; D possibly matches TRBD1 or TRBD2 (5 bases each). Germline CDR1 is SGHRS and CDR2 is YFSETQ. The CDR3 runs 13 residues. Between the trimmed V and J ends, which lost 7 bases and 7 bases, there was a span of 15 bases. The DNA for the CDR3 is TGCGCCAGCCGGGACCTACCTATTAATGAGCAGTTCTTC. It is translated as CASRDLPINEQFF. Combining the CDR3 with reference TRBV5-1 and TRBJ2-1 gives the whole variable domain KAGVTQTPRYLIKTRGQQVTLSCSPISGHRSVSWYQQTPGQGLQFLFEYFSETQRNKGNFPGRFSGRQFSNSRSEMNVSTLELGDSALYLCASRDLPINEQFFGPGTRLTVL.

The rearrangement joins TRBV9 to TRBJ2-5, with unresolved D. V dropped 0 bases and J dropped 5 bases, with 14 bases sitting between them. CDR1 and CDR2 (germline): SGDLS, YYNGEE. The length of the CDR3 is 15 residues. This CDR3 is CASSVAGVIAETQYF. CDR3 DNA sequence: TGTGCCAGCAGCGTAGCCGGAGTGATTGCGGAGACCCAGTACTTC. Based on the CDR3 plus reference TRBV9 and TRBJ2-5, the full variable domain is DSGVTQTPKHLITATGQRVTLRCSPRSGDLSVYWYQQSLDQGLQFLIQYYNGEERAKGNILERFSAQQFPDLHSELNLSSLELGDSALYFCASSVAGVIAETQYFGPGTRLLVL.

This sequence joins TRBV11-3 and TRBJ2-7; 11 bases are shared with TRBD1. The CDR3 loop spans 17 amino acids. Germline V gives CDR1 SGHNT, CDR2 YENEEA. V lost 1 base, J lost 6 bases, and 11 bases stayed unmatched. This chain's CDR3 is CASSLGATRTGGSEQYF. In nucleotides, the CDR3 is TGTGCCAGCAGCTTAGGAGCCACCCGGACAGGGGGCTCCGAGCAGTACTTC.

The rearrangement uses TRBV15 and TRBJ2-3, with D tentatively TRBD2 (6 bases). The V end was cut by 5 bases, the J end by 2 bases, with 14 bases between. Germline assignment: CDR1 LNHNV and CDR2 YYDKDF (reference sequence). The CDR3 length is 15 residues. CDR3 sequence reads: CATSGWDLLTDTQYF. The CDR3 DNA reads TGTGCCACCAGCGGATGGGACTTACTCACAGATACGCAGTATTTT.

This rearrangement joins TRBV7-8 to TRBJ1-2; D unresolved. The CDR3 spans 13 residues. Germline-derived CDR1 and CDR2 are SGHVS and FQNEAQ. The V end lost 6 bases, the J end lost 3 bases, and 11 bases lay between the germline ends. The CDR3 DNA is TGTGCCAGCAGTCCCTGGGGTTACTATGGCTACACCTTC. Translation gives CASSPWGYYGYTF.

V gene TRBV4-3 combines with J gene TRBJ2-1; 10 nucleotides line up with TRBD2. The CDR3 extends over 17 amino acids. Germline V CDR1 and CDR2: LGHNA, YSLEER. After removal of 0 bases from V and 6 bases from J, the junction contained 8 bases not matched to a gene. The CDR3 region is CASSQESGLAGANEQFF. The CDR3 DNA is TGCGCCAGCAGCCAAGAGAGTGGGCTAGCGGGAGCCAATGAGCAGTTCTTC.

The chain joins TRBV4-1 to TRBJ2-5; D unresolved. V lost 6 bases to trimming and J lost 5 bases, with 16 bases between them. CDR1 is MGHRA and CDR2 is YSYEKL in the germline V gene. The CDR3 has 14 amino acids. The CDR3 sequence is CASSPGPLEETQYF. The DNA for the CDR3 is TGCGCCAGCAGTCCCGGGCCCCTGGAGGAGACCCAGTACTTC.

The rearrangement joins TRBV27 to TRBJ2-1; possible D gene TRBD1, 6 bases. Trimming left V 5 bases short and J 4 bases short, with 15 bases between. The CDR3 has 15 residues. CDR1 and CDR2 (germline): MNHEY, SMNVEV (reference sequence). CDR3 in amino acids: CASSGTPGQYNEQFF. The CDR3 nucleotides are TGTGCCAGCAGTGGCACCCCTGGACAGTACAATGAGCAGTTCTTC.

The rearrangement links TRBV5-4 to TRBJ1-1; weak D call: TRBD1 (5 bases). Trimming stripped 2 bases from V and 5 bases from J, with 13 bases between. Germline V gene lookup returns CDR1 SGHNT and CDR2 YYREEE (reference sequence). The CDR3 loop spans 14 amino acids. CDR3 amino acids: CASSFGDSGTEAFF. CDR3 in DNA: TGTGCCAGCAGCTTCGGGGACTCCGGGACTGAAGCTTTCTTT.

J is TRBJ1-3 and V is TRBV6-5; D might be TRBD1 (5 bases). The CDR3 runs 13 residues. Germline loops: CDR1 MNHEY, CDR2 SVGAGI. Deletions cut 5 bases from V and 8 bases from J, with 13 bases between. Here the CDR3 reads CASSPRDTDTIYF. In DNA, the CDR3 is TGTGCCAGCAGTCCCAGGGATACGGACACCATATATTTT.

CDR3 DNA: TGTGCCAGCAGTTATACAGGGCCAGGGGATACGCAGTATTTT. It yields the protein CASSYTGPGDTQYF. V and J are TRBV6-6 and TRBJ2-3, with TRBD1 as a possible D gene (6 bases). The CDR3 is made up of 14 amino acids. Per germline, CDR1 MNHNY and CDR2 SVGAGI (reference sequence). Trimming removed 3 bases at V and 6 bases at J, with 13 bases between.

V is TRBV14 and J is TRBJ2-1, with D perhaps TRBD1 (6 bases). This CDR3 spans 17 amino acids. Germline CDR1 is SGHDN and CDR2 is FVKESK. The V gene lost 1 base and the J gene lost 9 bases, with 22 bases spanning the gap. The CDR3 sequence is CASSQGTTTTPGVEQFF. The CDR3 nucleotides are TGTGCCAGCAGCCAAGGAACCACCACCACCCCAGGGGTTGAGCAGTTCTTC.

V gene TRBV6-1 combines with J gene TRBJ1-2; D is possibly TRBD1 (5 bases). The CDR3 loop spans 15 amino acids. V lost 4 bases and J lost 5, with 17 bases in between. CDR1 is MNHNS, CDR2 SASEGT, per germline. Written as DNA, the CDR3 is TGTGCCAGCAGTGTGGAGGCGGGGGATATGTATGGCTACACCTTC. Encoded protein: CASSVEAGDMYGYTF.

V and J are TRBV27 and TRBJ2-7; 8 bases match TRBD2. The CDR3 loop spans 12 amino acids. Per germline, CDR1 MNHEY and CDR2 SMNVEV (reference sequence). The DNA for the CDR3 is TGTGCAACGCGGGGGGCGGGCTACGAGCAGTACTTC. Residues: CATRGAGYEQYF.

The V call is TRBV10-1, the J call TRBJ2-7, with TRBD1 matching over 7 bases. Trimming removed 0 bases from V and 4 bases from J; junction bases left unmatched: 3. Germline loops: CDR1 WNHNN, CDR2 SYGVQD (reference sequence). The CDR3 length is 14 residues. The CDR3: CASSESNRGYEQYF. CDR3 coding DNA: TGCGCCAGCAGTGAGTCGAACAGGGGATACGAGCAGTACTTC.

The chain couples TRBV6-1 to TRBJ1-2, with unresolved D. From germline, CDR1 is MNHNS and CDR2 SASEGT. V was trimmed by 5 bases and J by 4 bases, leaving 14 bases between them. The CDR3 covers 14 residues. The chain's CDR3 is CASSPRGMSYGYTF. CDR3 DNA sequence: TGTGCCAGCAGTCCTCGGGGAATGAGCTATGGCTACACCTTC.

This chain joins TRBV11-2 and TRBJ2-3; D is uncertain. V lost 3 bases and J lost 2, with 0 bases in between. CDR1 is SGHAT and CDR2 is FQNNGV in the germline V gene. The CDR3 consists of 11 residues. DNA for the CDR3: TGTGCCAGCAGCTTCACAGATACGCAGTATTTT. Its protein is CASSFTDTQYF. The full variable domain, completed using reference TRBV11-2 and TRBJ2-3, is EAGVAQSPRYKIIEKRQSVAFWCNPISGHATLYWYQQILGQGPKLLIQFQNNGVVDDSQLPKDRFSAERLKGVDSTLKIQPAKLEDSAVYLCASSFTDTQYFGPGTRLTVL.

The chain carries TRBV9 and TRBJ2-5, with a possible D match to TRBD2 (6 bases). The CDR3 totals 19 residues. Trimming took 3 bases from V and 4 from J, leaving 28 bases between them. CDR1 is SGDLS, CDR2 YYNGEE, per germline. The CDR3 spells CASSAYETINPGLGETQYF. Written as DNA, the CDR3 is TGTGCCAGCAGCGCCTACGAGACTATCAACCCGGGACTCGGAGAGACCCAGTACTTC.

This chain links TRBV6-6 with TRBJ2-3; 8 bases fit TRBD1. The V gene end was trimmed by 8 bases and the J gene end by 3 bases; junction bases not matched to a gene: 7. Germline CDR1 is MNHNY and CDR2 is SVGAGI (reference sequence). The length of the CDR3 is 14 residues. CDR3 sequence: CASGRTGKTDTQYF. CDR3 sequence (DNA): TGTGCCAGCGGTAGGACAGGGAAGACAGATACGCAGTATTTT.

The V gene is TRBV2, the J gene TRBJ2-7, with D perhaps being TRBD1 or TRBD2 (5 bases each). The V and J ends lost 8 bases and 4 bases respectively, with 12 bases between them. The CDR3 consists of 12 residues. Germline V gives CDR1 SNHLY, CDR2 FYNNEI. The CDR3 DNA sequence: TGTGCCAGCTACCGGGACGGGTACGAGCAGTACTTC. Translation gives CASYRDGYEQYF.

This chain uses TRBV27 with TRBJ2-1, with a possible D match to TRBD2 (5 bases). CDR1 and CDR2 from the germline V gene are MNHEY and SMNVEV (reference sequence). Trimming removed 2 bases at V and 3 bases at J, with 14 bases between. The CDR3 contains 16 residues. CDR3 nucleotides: TGTGCCAGCAGTTTACGTTTCGACTACCGCTACAATGAGCAGTTCTTC. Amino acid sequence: CASSLRFDYRYNEQFF.

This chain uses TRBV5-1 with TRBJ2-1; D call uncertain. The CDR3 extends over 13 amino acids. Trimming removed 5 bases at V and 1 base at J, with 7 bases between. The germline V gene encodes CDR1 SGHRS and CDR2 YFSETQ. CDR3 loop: CASRAGSYNEQFF. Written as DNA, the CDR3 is TGCGCCAGCAGGGCAGGTTCCTACAATGAGCAGTTCTTC.

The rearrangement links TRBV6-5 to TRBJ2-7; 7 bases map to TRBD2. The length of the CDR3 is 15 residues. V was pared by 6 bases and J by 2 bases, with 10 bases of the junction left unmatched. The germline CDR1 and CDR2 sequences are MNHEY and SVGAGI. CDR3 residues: CASSPGGGTPYEQYF. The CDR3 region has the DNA TGTGCCAGCAGCCCTGGGGGGGGAACACCCTACGAGCAGTACTTC.

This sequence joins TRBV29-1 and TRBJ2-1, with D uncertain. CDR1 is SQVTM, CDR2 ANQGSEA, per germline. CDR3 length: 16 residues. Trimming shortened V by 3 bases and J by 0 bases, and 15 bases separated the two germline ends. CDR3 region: CSVEEPAPSSYNEQFF. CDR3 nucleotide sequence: TGCAGCGTTGAGGAACCAGCGCCGAGCTCCTACAATGAGCAGTTCTTC.

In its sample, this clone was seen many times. The CDR3 protein is CASSDSLAARGEQYF. CDR3 nucleotides: TGTGCCAGCAGTGACAGTCTAGCGGCTCGGGGCGAGCAGTACTTC. The V call is TRBV25-1, the J call TRBJ2-7, with 7 bases lining up with TRBD2. Trimming removed 3 bases from V and 6 bases from J; junction bases left unmatched: 11. Germline loops: CDR1 MGHDK, CDR2 SYGVNS. The CDR3 loop spans 15 amino acids.

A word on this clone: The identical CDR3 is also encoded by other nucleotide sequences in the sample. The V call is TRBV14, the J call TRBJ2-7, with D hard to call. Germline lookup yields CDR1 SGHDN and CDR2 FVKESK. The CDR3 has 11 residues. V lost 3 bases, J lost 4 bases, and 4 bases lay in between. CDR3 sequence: CASSHSYEQYF. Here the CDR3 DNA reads TGTGCCAGCAGCCACTCGTACGAGCAGTACTTC. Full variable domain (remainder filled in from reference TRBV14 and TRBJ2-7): EAGVTQFPSHSVIEKGQTVTLRCDPISGHDNLYWYRRVMGKEIKFLLHFVKESKQDESGMPNNRFLAERTGGTYSTLKVQPAELEDSGVYFCASSHSYEQYFGPGTRLTVT.